These T cell receptor beta chains were read from a single sample in a study of T cell responses to AZD1222 COVID-19 vaccine. Profiling relied on immunoSEQ multiplex PCR, and the TCRdb table lists in-frame clones only, not all of them. Here the sample spans around 140,000 clones, over 75% being singletons. The sample in question was peripheral blood, obtained 28 days after the second dose of the MenACWY control vaccine. The receptors originated from an adult who received the MenACWY meningococcal vaccine as a control. Each CDR3 is given with its conserved first and last residue. A D gene is named only where the DNA matches it firmly. Size is stated for part of the rows, as once, few or many counts, or as a class when the clone is expanded.

CDR3aa,CDR3nt,d_gene,j_gene,v_gene,abundance
CASSPLPGTSSYEQYF,TGTGCCAGCTCACCACTGCCCGGGACCTCCTCCTACGAGCAGTACTTC,-,TRBJ2-7,TRBV18,-
CASSFALVPYEQYF,TGTGCCAGCAGCTTTGCCTTAGTCCCCTACGAGCAGTACTTC,-,TRBJ2-7,TRBV7-9,few
CASSPRTSGVTGELFF,TGTGCCAGCTCACCAAGGACTAGCGGGGTCACCGGGGAGCTGTTTTTT,TRBD2,TRBJ2-2,TRBV18,-
CSVDKKGVGAEQYF,TGCAGCGTTGACAAAAAGGGGGTGGGGGCCGAGCAGTACTTC,-,TRBJ2-7,TRBV29-1,-
CASSLEDLYF,TGTGCCAGCAGCCTTGAGGACCTTTACTTC,-,TRBJ2-5,TRBV11-2,-
CATSVIQYGYTF,TGTGCCACCTCAGTGATACAGTATGGCTACACCTTC,-,TRBJ1-2,TRBV10-3,once
CASTASGRYNEQFF,TGTGCCAGCACGGCTAGCGGGAGATACAATGAGCAGTTCTTC,TRBD2,TRBJ2-1,TRBV5-6,-
CASSLGKEKLFF,TGTGCCAGCAGCTTAGGAAAGGAAAAACTGTTTTTT,-,TRBJ1-4,TRBV11-3,once
CASSQGVNYGYTF,TGTGCCAGCAGCCAAGGGGTTAACTATGGCTACACCTTC,-,TRBJ1-2,TRBV6-5,-
CASSQDIRGSGANVLTF,TGCGCCAGCAGCCAGGACATTAGGGGCTCTGGGGCCAACGTCCTGACTTTC,-,TRBJ2-6,TRBV4-3,-
CASSEGSGETDTQYF,TGTGCCAGCAGTGAAGGGTCAGGGGAGACAGATACGCAGTATTTT,-,TRBJ2-3,TRBV6-1,-
CASSSSGLGVAEAFF,TGTGCCAGCAGCTCCTCAGGGCTGGGAGTCGCTGAAGCTTTCTTT,-,TRBJ1-1,TRBV7-3,-
CASSVVGRGTDTQYF,TGTGCCAGCAGCGTAGTCGGCAGGGGCACAGATACGCAGTATTTT,-,TRBJ2-3,TRBV9,-
CASSLLSRRGGYTF,TGTGCCAGCAGTTTACTCAGCCGGCGGGGTGGCTACACCTTC,-,TRBJ1-2,TRBV28,-
CASSWGSLSQGSTEAFF,TGTGCCAGTAGTTGGGGATCTTTGTCCCAGGGGAGCACTGAAGCTTTCTTT,-,TRBJ1-1,TRBV19,once
CASGRGDRTTDTQYF,TGTGCCAGCGGCCGGGGGGATAGGACCACAGATACGCAGTATTTT,TRBD2,TRBJ2-3,TRBV11-2,-